These 23 T cell receptor beta chains were all obtained from the same sample, sequenced in a study of blood T cells in healthy people across ages. A second 7 to 11 cycle PCR used barcoded and J-beta primers. TCRdb fed the 5' RACE reads into MiXCR, producing one record per CDR3 protein. Of under 1,100,000 distinct CDR3 sequences in the sample, approximately 25% were seen once. These data also formed part of another study, on T cells of mothers and their children.

The sample consisted of blood. Source of these receptors: a girl aged 2-15 years in good health.

The chain recombines TRBV5-6 with TRBJ2-1; D might be TRBD2 (5 bases). This CDR3 is 16 amino acids long. Trimming took off 3 bases at V and 1 base at J, with 14 bases between the two ends. Germline V gene data show CDR1 as SGHDT and CDR2 as YYEEEE. The chain's CDR3 is CASSWTASGSYNEQFF. The CDR3 coding sequence is TGTGCCAGCAGCTGGACGGCCAGCGGATCCTACAATGAGCAGTTCTTC.

CDR3 region: CASSPPSGGDGEQYF. CDR3 DNA: TGCGCCAGCAGCCCGCCTTCGGGAGGGGATGGCGAGCAGTACTTC. The rearrangement uses TRBV4-1 and TRBJ2-7; 8 bases fit TRBD2. The CDR3 is made up of 15 amino acids. V was clipped by 4 bases and J by 6 bases; unmatched bases: 11. The germline gives CDR1 MGHRA, CDR2 YSYEKL.

The chain recombines TRBV29-1 with TRBJ1-1; D gene uncertain. This CDR3 region has 11 residues. Looked up from germline, CDR1 is SQVTM and CDR2 is ANQGSEA. V was trimmed by 7 bases and J by 1 base, leaving 7 bases between them. The CDR3 loop is CSGVANTEAFF. The CDR3 bases are TGCAGCGGGGTAGCGAACACTGAAGCTTTCTTT. Full variable domain (remainder filled in from reference TRBV29-1 and TRBJ1-1): SAVISQKPSRDICQRGTSLTIQCQVDSQVTMMFWYRQQPGQSLTLIATANQGSEATYESGFVIDKFPISRPNLTFSTLTVSNMSPEDSSIYLCSGVANTEAFFGQGTRLTVV.

The chain employs TRBV18 and TRBJ2-4; weak D call: TRBD1 (6 bases). CDR1 and CDR2 (germline): KGHSH, LQKENI. Trimming took 8 bases from V and 1 from J, leaving 15 bases between them. This CDR3 is 15 amino acids long. In nucleotides, the CDR3 is TGTGCCAGCCTCCTTATCCAGGGGGCCAAAAACATTCAGTACTTC. Residues: CASLLIQGAKNIQYF.

The rearrangement uses TRBV5-1 and TRBJ1-4; D is perhaps TRBD1 (5 bases). Per germline, CDR1 SGHRS and CDR2 YFSETQ. The CDR3 sequence is 14 residues long. Trimming cost V 0 bases and J 6 bases, with 9 bases left between them. CDR3 sequence reads: CASSLGGDDEKLFF. The CDR3 DNA reads as TGCGCCAGCAGCTTGGGAGGGGATGATGAAAAACTGTTTTTT.

This clonotype was detected only a few times. The rearrangement uses TRBV7-9 and TRBJ1-2; TRBD1 might be the D (6 bases). Germline V gene sequence: CDR1 SEHNR, CDR2 FQNEAQ (reference sequence). V lost 7 bases and J lost 0, with 12 bases in between. The CDR3 contains 14 residues. The CDR3, as DNA: TGTGCCAGCACCCGAGGGGGTTCTAACTATGGCTACACCTTC. Encoded protein: CASTRGGSNYGYTF.

Ten or more counts support this clonotype. The chain couples TRBV12-3 or TRBV12-4 to TRBJ2-5, with D possibly called TRBD1 or TRBD2 (6 bases each). The CDR3 is 14 residues long. V lost 6 bases, J lost 5 bases, and 16 bases lay in between. The CDR3: CASSFGQGRETQYF. CDR3 coding DNA: TGTGCCAGCAGCTTTGGTCAGGGGAGGGAGACCCAGTACTTC.

This clonotype was seen at least ten times. The chain has TRBV29-1 and TRBJ1-1, with 7 bases fitting TRBD1. After removal of 7 bases from V and 6 bases from J, the junction contained 5 bases not matched to a gene. The CDR3 contains 11 residues. Germline lookup yields CDR1 SQVTM and CDR2 ANQGSEA. CDR3 sequence reads: CSGNRGPEAFF. CDR3 nucleotides: TGCAGCGGAAACAGGGGTCCTGAAGCTTTCTTT. The full variable domain, completed using reference TRBV29-1 and TRBJ1-1, is SAVISQKPSRDICQRGTSLTIQCQVDSQVTMMFWYRQQPGQSLTLIATANQGSEATYESGFVIDKFPISRPNLTFSTLTVSNMSPEDSSIYLCSGNRGPEAFFGQGTRLTVV.

The chain recombines TRBV25-1 with TRBJ1-2; TRBD1 is a possible D gene (6 bases). The CDR3 consists of 14 residues. From germline, CDR1 is MGHDK and CDR2 SYGVNS. The V end was cut by 2 bases, the J end by 8 bases, with 15 bases between. CDR3 coding DNA: TGTGCCAGCAGTGAAGGGGGGGCTTATGGGGGCTACACCTTC. Residues: CASSEGGAYGGYTF.

The rearrangement links TRBV7-9 to TRBJ1-2; D is unresolved. In germline, CDR1 is SEHNR, CDR2 FQNEAQ (reference sequence). With 0 bases removed from V and 7 bases from J, the gap between germline ends came to 12 bases. The CDR3 spans 14 residues. CDR3 sequence: CASSLALDLRGYTF. DNA of the CDR3: TGTGCCAGCAGCTTAGCCTTGGATCTCCGTGGCTACACCTTC. The full variable domain, completed using reference TRBV7-9 and TRBJ1-2, is DTGVSQNPRHKITKRGQNVTFRCDPISEHNRLYWYRQTLGQGPEFLTYFQNEAQLEKSRLLSDRFSAERPKGSFSTLEIQRTEQGDSAMYLCASSLALDLRGYTFGSGTRLTVV.

The CDR3 spells CASRANNRGQFF. DNA of the CDR3: TGTGCCAGCAGGGCTAATAACAGGGGCCAGTTCTTC. The chain links TRBV6-1 to TRBJ2-5, with 7 bases aligning to TRBD1. Near its end, the DNA agrees better with TRBJ2-1, so the J call may be wrong. CDR3 length: 12 amino acids. Germline CDR1 reads MNHNS; CDR2 reads SASEGT.

The chain carries TRBV4-3 and TRBJ2-1; TRBD2 aligns across 7 bases. The CDR3 loop spans 16 amino acids. The germline CDR1 and CDR2 sequences are LGHNA and YSLEER. V lost 2 bases, J lost 0 bases, and 4 bases stayed unmatched. CDR3 DNA: TGCGCCAGCAGCCAAATTGGCGGGAGCTCCTACAATGAGCAGTTCTTC. Translating it yields CASSQIGGSSYNEQFF.

V and J are TRBV29-1 and TRBJ2-5; TRBD1 aligns across 9 bases. Trimming cost V 7 bases and J 4 bases; bases outside gene matches: 7. CDR1 is SQVTM and CDR2 is ANQGSEA in the germline V gene. The CDR3 has 13 residues. The CDR3 loop is CSAKDRGGETQYF. CDR3 bases: TGCAGCGCCAAGGACAGGGGTGGAGAGACCCAGTACTTC. The whole variable domain, filled in from reference TRBV29-1 and TRBJ2-5, reads SAVISQKPSRDICQRGTSLTIQCQVDSQVTMMFWYRQQPGQSLTLIATANQGSEATYESGFVIDKFPISRPNLTFSTLTVSNMSPEDSSIYLCSAKDRGGETQYFGPGTRLLVL.

This clonotype has just a few counts. V and J are TRBV20-1 and TRBJ2-3; D ambiguous. V was cut by 3 bases and J by 6 bases, with 13 bases left in between. Germline lookup yields CDR1 DFQATT and CDR2 SNEGSKA (reference sequence). The length of the CDR3 is 13 residues. The CDR3 region is CSASGNGWDTQYF. The CDR3 nucleotides are TGCAGTGCTAGCGGTAACGGATGGGATACGCAGTATTTT.

CDR3 in DNA: TGTGCCAGCAGCCCGGGGGTGATCCCCGGGGAGCTGTTTTTT. This translates into CASSPGVIPGELFF. This chain joins TRBV7-3 and TRBJ2-2; TRBD2 might be the D (6 bases). This CDR3 has 14 amino acids. V gave up 5 bases and J gave up 6 bases, with 13 bases separating them. Germline values: CDR1 SGHTA, CDR2 FQGTGA.

This clonotype was counted a few times. This chain uses TRBV4-3 with TRBJ1-2; unclear D gene. CDR1 LGHNA and CDR2 YSLEER come from the germline V gene. V dropped 4 bases and J dropped 5 bases, with 17 bases sitting between them. CDR3 size: 15 residues. This chain's CDR3 is CASSPAGLQGYGYTF. CDR3 bases: TGCGCCAGCAGCCCCGCCGGACTCCAAGGGTATGGCTACACCTTC.

This clonotype showed up just a few times. The V gene is TRBV20-1, the J gene TRBJ2-3; 7 nucleotides line up with TRBD1. The germline CDR1 and CDR2 sequences are DFQATT and SNEGSKA (reference sequence). This CDR3 spans 15 amino acids. After removal of 3 bases from V and 2 bases from J, the junction contained 8 bases not matched to a gene. CDR3: CSASTGAAVTDTQYF. The CDR3 nucleotides are TGCAGTGCTAGTACAGGGGCAGCGGTCACAGATACGCAGTATTTT.

The chain carries TRBV7-9 and TRBJ1-3; no clear D gene. The CDR3 is 14 residues long. Deletions cut 5 bases from V and 2 bases from J, with 10 bases between. From germline, CDR1 is SEHNR and CDR2 FQNEAQ (reference sequence). CDR3 DNA: TGTGCCAGCAGCCCCGGGTCCCCTGGAAACACCATATATTTT. It is translated as CASSPGSPGNTIYF.

In its sample, this clonotype was seen a few times. This rearrangement joins TRBV19 to TRBJ2-3, with unresolved D. The V and J ends lost 5 bases and 4 bases respectively, with 10 bases between them. The germline V gene has CDR1 LNHDA and CDR2 SQIVND (reference sequence). This CDR3 region has 13 residues. The CDR3, as DNA: TGTGCCAGTAGTCTCCAGGTTCCAGATACGCAGTATTTT. It is translated as CASSLQVPDTQYF.

The genes are TRBV28 and TRBJ1-1, with D perhaps TRBD1 (5 bases). This CDR3 comprises 14 residues. Germline V gives CDR1 MDHEN, CDR2 SYDVKM. V dropped 5 bases and J dropped 4 bases, with 14 bases sitting between them. In nucleotides, the CDR3 is TGTGCCAGCAGTCGAAATTGGGGGATCACTGAAGCTTTCTTT. Translated, it gives CASSRNWGITEAFF.

The chain joins TRBV15 to TRBJ1-4; tentatively, D is TRBD1 (5 bases). V lost 0 bases and J 4 bases, leaving 9 bases between the germline ends. Germline assignment: CDR1 LNHNV and CDR2 YYDKDF (reference sequence). The CDR3 totals 15 residues. The CDR3 nucleotides are TGTGCCACCAGCAGAGAGGGGCAGGTTAATGAAAAACTGTTTTTT. Its protein is CATSREGQVNEKLFF.

Concerning this clonotype itself: A much larger clone sits a single nucleotide away, making a read error possible. The chain uses TRBV14 and TRBJ2-5; D may match TRBD1 or TRBD2 (5 bases each). There are 15 residues in the CDR3. V shed 2 bases and J shed 4 bases, with 14 bases lying between them. Germline V gene data show CDR1 as SGHDN and CDR2 as FVKESK. DNA for the CDR3: TGTGCCAGCAGCCAACTAAAGGGGACGAGAGAGACCCAGTACTTC. Encoded protein: CASSQLKGTRETQYF.

The chain has TRBV20-1 and TRBJ2-5, with TRBD2 matching over 8 bases. The CDR3 is made up of 17 amino acids. Looked up from germline, CDR1 is DFQATT and CDR2 is SNEGSKA (reference sequence). Trimming removed 6 bases from V and 4 bases from J; junction bases left unmatched: 19. This chain's CDR3 is CSATIPGTRKFAETQYF. CDR3 sequence (DNA): TGCAGTGCAACCATTCCCGGGACTAGGAAGTTTGCAGAGACCCAGTACTTC.